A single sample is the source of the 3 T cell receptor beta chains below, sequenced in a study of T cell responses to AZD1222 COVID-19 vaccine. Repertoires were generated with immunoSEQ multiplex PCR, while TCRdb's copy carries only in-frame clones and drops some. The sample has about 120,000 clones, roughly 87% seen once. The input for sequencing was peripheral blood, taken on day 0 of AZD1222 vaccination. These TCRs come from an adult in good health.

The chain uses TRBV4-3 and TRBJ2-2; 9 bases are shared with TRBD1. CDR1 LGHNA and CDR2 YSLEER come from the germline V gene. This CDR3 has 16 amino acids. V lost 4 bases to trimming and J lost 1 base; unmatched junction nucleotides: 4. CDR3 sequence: CASSPGTGWNTGELFF. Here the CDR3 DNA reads TGCGCCAGCAGCCCAGGGACAGGGTGGAACACCGGGGAGCTGTTTTTT.

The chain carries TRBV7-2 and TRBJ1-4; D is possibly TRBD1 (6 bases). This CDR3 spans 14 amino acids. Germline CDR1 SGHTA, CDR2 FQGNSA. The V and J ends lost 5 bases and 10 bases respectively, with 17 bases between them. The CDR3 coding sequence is TGTGCCAGCAGCACCGGACAGCCCGGCGGAAAACTGTTTTTT. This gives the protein CASSTGQPGGKLFF.

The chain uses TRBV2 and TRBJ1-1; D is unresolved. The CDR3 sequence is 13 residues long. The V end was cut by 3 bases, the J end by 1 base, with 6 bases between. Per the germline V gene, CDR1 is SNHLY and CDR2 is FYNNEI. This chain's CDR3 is CASSDSGNTEAFF. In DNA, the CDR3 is TGTGCCAGCAGTGATTCTGGGAACACTGAAGCTTTCTTT.